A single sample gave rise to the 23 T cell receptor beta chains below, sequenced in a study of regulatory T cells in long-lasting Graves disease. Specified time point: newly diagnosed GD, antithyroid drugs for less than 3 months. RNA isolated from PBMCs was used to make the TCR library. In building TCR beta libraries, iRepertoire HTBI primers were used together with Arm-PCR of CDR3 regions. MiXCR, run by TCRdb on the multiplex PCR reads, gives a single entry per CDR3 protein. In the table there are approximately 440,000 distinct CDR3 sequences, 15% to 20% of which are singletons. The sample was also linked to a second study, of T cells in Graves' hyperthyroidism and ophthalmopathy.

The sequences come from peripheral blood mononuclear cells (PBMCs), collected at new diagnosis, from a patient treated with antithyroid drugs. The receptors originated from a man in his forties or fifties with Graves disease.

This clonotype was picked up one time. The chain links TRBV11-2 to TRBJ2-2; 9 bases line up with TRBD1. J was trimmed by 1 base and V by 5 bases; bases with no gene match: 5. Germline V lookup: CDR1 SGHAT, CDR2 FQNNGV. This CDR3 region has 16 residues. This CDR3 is CASSRPGQGNTGELFF. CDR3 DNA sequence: TGTGCCAGCAGCAGGCCGGGACAGGGGAACACCGGGGAGCTGTTTTTT.

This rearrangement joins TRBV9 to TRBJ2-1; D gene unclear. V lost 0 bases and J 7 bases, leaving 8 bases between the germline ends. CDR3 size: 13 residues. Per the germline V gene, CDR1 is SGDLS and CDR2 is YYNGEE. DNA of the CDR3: TGTGCCAGCAGCGTAGTCGGAGAGAATGAGCAGTTCTTC. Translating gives CASSVVGENEQFF. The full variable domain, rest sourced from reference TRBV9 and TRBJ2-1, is DSGVTQTPKHLITATGQRVTLRCSPRSGDLSVYWYQQSLDQGLQFLIQYYNGEERAKGNILERFSAQQFPDLHSELNLSSLELGDSALYFCASSVVGENEQFFGPGTRLTVL.

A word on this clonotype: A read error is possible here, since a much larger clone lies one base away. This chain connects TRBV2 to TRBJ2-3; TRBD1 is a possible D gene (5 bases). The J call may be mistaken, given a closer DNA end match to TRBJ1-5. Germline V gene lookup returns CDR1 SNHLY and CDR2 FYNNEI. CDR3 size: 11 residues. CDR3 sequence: CASFQGDQQHF. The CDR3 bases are TGTGCCAGCTTTCAAGGGGATCAGCAGCATTTT.

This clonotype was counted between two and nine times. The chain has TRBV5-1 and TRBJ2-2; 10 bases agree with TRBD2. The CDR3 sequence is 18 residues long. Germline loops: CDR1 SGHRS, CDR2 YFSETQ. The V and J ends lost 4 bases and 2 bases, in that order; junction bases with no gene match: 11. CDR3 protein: CASSLLEVAGGNTGELFF. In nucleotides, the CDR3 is TGCGCCAGCAGCCTATTAGAAGTAGCGGGAGGAAACACCGGGGAGCTGTTTTTT.

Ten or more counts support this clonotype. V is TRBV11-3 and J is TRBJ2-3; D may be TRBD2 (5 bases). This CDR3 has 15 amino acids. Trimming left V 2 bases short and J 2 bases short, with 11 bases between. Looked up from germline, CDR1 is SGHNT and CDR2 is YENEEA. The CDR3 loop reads CASSLRGTYTDTQYF. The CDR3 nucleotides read TGTGCCAGCAGCTTACGGGGAACCTACACAGATACGCAGTATTTT.

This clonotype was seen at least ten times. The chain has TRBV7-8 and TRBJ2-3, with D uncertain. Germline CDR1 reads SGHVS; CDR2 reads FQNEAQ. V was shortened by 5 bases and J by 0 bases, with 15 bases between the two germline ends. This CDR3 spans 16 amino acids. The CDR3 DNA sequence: TGTGCCAGCAGCCCAGGACGGCTACCTAGCACAGATACGCAGTATTTT. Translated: CASSPGRLPSTDTQYF.

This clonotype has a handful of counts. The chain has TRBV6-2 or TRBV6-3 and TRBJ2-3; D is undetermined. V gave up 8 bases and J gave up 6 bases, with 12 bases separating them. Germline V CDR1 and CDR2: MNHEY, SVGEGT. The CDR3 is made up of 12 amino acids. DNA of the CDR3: TGTGCCAGCGGAAGCCTAATGGATACGCAGTATTTT. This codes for CASGSLMDTQYF.

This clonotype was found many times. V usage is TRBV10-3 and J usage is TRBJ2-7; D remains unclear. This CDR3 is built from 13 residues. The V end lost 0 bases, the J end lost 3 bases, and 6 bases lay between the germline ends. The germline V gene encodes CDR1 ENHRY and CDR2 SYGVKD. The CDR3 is CAISESIDYEQYF. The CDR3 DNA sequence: TGTGCCATCAGTGAGTCCATAGACTACGAGCAGTACTTC.

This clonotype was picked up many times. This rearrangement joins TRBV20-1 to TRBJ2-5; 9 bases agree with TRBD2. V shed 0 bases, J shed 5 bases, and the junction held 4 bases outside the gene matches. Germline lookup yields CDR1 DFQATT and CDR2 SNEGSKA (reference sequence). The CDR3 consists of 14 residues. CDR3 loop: CSARELAGGETQYF. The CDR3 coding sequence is TGCAGTGCTAGAGAACTAGCGGGCGGGGAGACCCAGTACTTC.

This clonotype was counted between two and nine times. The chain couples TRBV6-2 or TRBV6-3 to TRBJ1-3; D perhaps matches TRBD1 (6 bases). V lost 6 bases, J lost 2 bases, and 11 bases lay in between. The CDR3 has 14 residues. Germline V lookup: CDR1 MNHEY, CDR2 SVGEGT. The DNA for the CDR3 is TGTGCCAGCAGATGGACAGAGGCTGGAAACACCATATATTTT. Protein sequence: CASRWTEAGNTIYF.

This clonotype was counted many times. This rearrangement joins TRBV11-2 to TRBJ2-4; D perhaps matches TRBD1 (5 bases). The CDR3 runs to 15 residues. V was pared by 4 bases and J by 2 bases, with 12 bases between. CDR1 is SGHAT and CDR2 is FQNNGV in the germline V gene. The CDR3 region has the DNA TGTGCCAGCAGCTCCCAGAAGGGGTCCAAAAACATTCAGTACTTC. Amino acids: CASSSQKGSKNIQYF.

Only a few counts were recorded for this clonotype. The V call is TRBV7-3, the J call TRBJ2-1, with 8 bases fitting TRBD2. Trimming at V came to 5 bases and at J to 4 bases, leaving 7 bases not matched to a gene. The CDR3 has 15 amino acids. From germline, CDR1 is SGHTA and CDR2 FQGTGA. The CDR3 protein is CASSPEGTRYNEQFF. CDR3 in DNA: TGTGCCAGCAGCCCGGAGGGGACTAGATACAATGAGCAGTTCTTC.

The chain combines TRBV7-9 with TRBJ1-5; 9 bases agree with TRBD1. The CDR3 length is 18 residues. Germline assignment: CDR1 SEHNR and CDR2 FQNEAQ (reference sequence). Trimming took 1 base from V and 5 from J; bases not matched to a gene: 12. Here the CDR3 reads CASSLEGQGRRVDQPQHF. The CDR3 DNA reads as TGTGCCAGCAGCTTAGAGGGACAGGGACGTCGTGTTGATCAGCCCCAGCATTTT.

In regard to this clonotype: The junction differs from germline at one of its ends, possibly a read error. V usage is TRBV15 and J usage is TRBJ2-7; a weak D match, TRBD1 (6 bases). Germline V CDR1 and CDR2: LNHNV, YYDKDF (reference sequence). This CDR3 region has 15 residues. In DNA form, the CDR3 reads TGTGCCACCAGCATAGAAACAGGGTCCCCCTACGAGCAGTGCTTC. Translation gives CATSIETGSPYEQCF.

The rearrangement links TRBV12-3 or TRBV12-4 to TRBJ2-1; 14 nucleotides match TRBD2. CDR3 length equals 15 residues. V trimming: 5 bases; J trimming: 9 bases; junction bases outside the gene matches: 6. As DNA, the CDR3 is TGTGCCAGCAGTCCAGAGGGACTAGCGGGAGCTGAGCAGTTCTTC. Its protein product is CASSPEGLAGAEQFF.

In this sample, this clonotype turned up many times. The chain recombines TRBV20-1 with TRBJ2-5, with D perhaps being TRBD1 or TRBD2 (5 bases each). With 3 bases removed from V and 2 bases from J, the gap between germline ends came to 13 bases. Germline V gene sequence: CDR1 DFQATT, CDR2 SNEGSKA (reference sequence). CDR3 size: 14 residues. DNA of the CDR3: TGCAGTGCTAGGAGGGGTAGTGTGCAAGAGACCCAGTACTTC. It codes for CSARRGSVQETQYF.

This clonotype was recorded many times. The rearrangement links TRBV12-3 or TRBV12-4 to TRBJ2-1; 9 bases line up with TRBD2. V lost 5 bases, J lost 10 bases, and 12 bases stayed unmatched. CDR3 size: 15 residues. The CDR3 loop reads CASSPLLAGSLEQFF. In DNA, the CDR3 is TGTGCCAGCAGTCCCCTGCTAGCGGGAAGCTTGGAGCAGTTCTTC.

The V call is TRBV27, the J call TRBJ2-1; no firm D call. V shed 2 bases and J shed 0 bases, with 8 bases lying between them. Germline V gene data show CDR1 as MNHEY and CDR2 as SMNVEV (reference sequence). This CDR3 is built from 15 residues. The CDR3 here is CASSLQGGSYNEQFF. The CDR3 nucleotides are TGTGCCAGCAGTTTACAAGGCGGCTCCTACAATGAGCAGTTCTTC.

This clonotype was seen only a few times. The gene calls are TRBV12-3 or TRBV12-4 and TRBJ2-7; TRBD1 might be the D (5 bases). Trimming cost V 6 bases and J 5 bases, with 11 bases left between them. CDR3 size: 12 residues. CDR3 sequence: CASSPGYHEQYF. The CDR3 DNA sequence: TGTGCCAGCAGCCCAGGGTACCACGAGCAGTACTTC.

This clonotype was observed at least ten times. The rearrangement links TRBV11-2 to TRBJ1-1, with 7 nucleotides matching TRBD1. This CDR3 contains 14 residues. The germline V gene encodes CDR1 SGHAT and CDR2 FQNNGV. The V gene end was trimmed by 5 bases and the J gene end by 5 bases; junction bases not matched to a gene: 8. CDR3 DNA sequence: TGTGCCAGCAGCGCTACAGGGGCCAAGACTGAAGCTTTCTTT. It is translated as CASSATGAKTEAFF.

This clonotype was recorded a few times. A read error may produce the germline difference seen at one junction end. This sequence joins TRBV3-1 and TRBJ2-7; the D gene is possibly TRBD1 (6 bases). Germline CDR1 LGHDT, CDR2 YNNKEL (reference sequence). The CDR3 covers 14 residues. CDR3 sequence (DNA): TGTGCCGGCAGCCAAGGTTTGGGGGCATACGAGCAGTACTTC. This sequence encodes CAGSQGLGAYEQYF.

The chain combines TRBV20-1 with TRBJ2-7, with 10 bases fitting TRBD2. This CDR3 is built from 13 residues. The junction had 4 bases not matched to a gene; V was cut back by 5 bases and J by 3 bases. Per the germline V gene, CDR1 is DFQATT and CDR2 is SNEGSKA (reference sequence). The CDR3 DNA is TGCAGTGCTCCCGGGACTAGCGTCTACGAGCAGTACTTC. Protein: CSAPGTSVYEQYF.

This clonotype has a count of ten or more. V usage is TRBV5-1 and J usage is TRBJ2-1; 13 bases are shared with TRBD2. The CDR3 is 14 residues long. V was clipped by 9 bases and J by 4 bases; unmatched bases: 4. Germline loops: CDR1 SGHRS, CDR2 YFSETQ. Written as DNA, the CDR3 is TGCGCCACCTCACTAGCGGGAGGGTACAATGAGCAGTTCTTC. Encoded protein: CATSLAGGYNEQFF.